The 30 T cell receptor beta chains reported below all come from one sample, sequenced in a study of blood T cell repertoires in COVID-19 (dated by TCRdb to about 2020). The method behind the library was the immunoSEQ multiplex PCR assay. The table comes from immuneACCESS by way of TCRdb, which keeps in-frame sequences with V and J called. Part of the clones is missing from these tables; in studies checked, under half for an unresolved V gene and the rest for unknown reasons. The sample contains some 250,000 clones, roughly 88% of them found a single time. The top ten hold 0.65% to 0.95% of the sample. Material for sequencing was peripheral blood. The receptor set was obtained from a young woman with acute or convalescent COVID-19.

The gene calls are TRBV24-1 and TRBJ2-1, with 9 bases aligning to TRBD2. Germline CDR1 KGHDR, CDR2 SFDVKD. The CDR3 is 17 amino acids. J gave up 3 bases and V 5 bases, and 10 bases lay outside the gene matches. For the CDR3, the DNA is TGTGCCACCAGTGGGACCGGGACTAGCAGAAGCTACAATGAGCAGTTCTTC. This codes for CATSGTGTSRSYNEQFF.

V usage is TRBV30 and J usage is TRBJ2-1; TRBD1 might be the D (6 bases). The germline V gene encodes CDR1 GTSNPN and CDR2 SVGIG (reference sequence). The V and J ends lost 0 bases and 9 bases respectively, with 12 bases between them. This CDR3 has 13 residues. The CDR3 loop is CAWSVQGRVEQFF. The CDR3 nucleotides are TGTGCCTGGAGTGTACAGGGTAGGGTTGAGCAGTTCTTC.

V is TRBV7-2 and J is TRBJ1-2, with 7 nucleotides matching TRBD1. The CDR3 consists of 15 residues. The V segment lost 2 bases and the J segment 4 bases; nucleotides outside the gene matches: 7. From germline, CDR1 is SGHTA and CDR2 FQGNSA. The CDR3 coding sequence is TGTGCCAGCAGCTTATCGTCAGGGGGGCCCTATGGCTACACCTTC. It specifies CASSLSSGGPYGYTF.

The CDR3 DNA reads TGTGCCAGCAGCTTCGGGACAGGGAATGCTGAAGCTTTCTTT. This translates into CASSFGTGNAEAFF. The V and J genes are TRBV11-3 and TRBJ1-1; TRBD1 matches at 9 bases. Germline V gene data show CDR1 as SGHNT and CDR2 as YENEEA. Losses at the gene ends were 3 bases for V and 6 bases for J; bases not matched to a gene: 5. The CDR3 is 14 amino acids.

This chain uses TRBV5-1 with TRBJ1-1, with a weak D call TRBD1 (5 bases). V lost 3 bases and J lost 3, with 15 bases in between. Germline V gene data show CDR1 as SGHRS and CDR2 as YFSETQ. This CDR3 contains 15 residues. The CDR3 DNA reads TGCGCCAGCAGCTCGGGACTGAACTTAGACACTGAAGCTTTCTTT. Its translation is CASSSGLNLDTEAFF.

This chain joins TRBV29-1 and TRBJ2-2, with 11 nucleotides matching TRBD1. The germline CDR1 and CDR2 sequences are SQVTM and ANQGSEA. CDR3 size: 15 residues. J was trimmed by 6 bases and V by 7 bases; bases with no gene match: 10. As DNA, the CDR3 is TGCAGCGCCAGGACAGGGGGCGTGGGTGCCGGGGAGCTGTTTTTT. Translation: CSARTGGVGAGELFF.

This chain uses TRBV24-1 with TRBJ2-1, with TRBD2 as a possible D gene (7 bases). V was cut by 9 bases and J by 7 bases, with 21 bases left in between. Germline assignment: CDR1 KGHDR and CDR2 SFDVKD. The CDR3 is 15 amino acids. CDR3 nucleotides: TGTGCCACCTCCGCGGGGGCGGGAATACTTAATGAGCAGTTCTTC. Protein: CATSAGAGILNEQFF.

This clone occurred a few times. V is TRBV13 and J is TRBJ2-7; D is undetermined. The CDR3 extends over 14 amino acids. V dropped 2 bases and J dropped 0 bases, with 8 bases sitting between them. The germline V gene has CDR1 PRHDT and CDR2 FYEKMQ (reference sequence). DNA for the CDR3: TGTGCCAGCAGCTTAATCGGTCTCTCCTACGAGCAGTACTTC. Protein sequence: CASSLIGLSYEQYF.

This chain joins TRBV27 and TRBJ1-2; the match to TRBD1 covers 10 bases. The CDR3 has 15 residues. CDR1 and CDR2 from the germline V gene are MNHEY and SMNVEV (reference sequence). V lost 2 bases and J lost 3; bases outside the gene matches: 3. The CDR3 loop is CASSLVGTGDYGYTF. The CDR3 bases are TGTGCCAGCAGTTTAGTTGGGACAGGGGACTATGGCTACACCTTC.

J is TRBJ2-7 and V is TRBV5-6, with D unresolved. Germline V gene sequence: CDR1 SGHDT, CDR2 YYEEEE. CDR3 length: 11 amino acids. V lost 0 bases and J 5 bases, leaving 3 bases between the germline ends. This CDR3 reads CASSLANEQYF. The DNA of the CDR3 is TGTGCCAGCAGCTTGGCCAACGAGCAGTACTTC.

The V call is TRBV24-1, the J call TRBJ2-1; TRBD2 matches at 7 bases. Trimming removed 3 bases from V and 4 bases from J; junction bases left unmatched: 8. Germline V gives CDR1 KGHDR, CDR2 SFDVKD. The CDR3 covers 16 residues. CDR3 protein: CATSDQPYGGYNEQFF. The CDR3 DNA reads as TGTGCCACCAGTGATCAGCCGTACGGGGGGTACAATGAGCAGTTCTTC.

V usage is TRBV5-1 and J usage is TRBJ2-3; 8 nucleotides line up with TRBD2. CDR3 length: 16 residues. V trimming: 4 bases; J trimming: 2 bases; junction bases outside the gene matches: 9. Germline V gene data show CDR1 as SGHRS and CDR2 as YFSETQ. The CDR3 sequence: CASSHGGGPTTDTQYF. The CDR3 DNA reads TGCGCCAGCAGCCACGGGGGGGGACCCACCACAGATACGCAGTATTTT.

The rearrangement joins TRBV7-2 to TRBJ1-5; 7 positions match TRBD1. This CDR3 comprises 15 residues. Germline V lookup: CDR1 SGHTA, CDR2 FQGNSA. V trimming: 6 bases; J trimming: 0 bases; junction bases outside the gene matches: 5. CDR3: CASSSDRRSNQPQHF. The DNA for the CDR3 is TGTGCCAGCAGTTCGGACAGGCGTAGCAATCAGCCCCAGCATTTT.

This chain links TRBV19 with TRBJ2-2, with D maybe TRBD1 (5 bases). Germline V lookup: CDR1 LNHDA, CDR2 SQIVND (reference sequence). The germline V and J ends were trimmed by 2 bases and 7 bases, with 11 bases remaining between them. The CDR3 is 14 residues long. CDR3 in DNA: TGTGCCAGTAGTATATCCAGGGCCGGCGGGGAGCTGTTTTTT. It yields the protein CASSISRAGGELFF.

The chain couples TRBV30 to TRBJ2-3, with 14 bases lining up with TRBD2. After removal of 3 bases from V and 1 base from J, the junction contained 9 bases not matched to a gene. Germline loops: CDR1 GTSNPN, CDR2 SVGIG (reference sequence). CDR3 length: 18 amino acids. CDR3: CAWRAGLAGAFGTDTQYF. As DNA, the CDR3 is TGTGCCTGGAGAGCGGGACTAGCGGGAGCTTTTGGCACAGATACGCAGTATTTT.

The V and J genes are TRBV19 and TRBJ1-3; 7 bases are shared with TRBD1. Trimming cost V 10 bases and J 3 bases; bases outside gene matches: 12. Germline assignment: CDR1 LNHDA and CDR2 SQIVND (reference sequence). The CDR3 is made up of 15 amino acids. The CDR3 DNA sequence: TGTGCCACTCACCAAGACAGGGCCCTTGGAAACACCATATATTTT. This sequence encodes CATHQDRALGNTIYF.

The chain's CDR3 is CASTLKTGGTEAFF. The CDR3 DNA reads as TGTGCCAGCACCCTTAAGACAGGAGGTACTGAAGCTTTCTTT. The J gene is TRBJ1-1, the V gene TRBV6-5; D is perhaps TRBD1 (6 bases). V was clipped by 7 bases and J by 5 bases, with 17 bases between them. The CDR3 has 14 residues. CDR1 and CDR2 from the germline V gene are MNHEY and SVGAGI.

The CDR3 DNA sequence: TGTGCCAGCAGCTTAGGTTTGATTTCGGGGGGCTCTGAAGCTTTCTTT. Translating it yields CASSLGLISGGSEAFF. The chain links TRBV7-2 to TRBJ1-1, with a weak D call TRBD1 (6 bases). V was trimmed by 1 base and J by 6 bases, leaving 18 bases between them. Germline V CDR1 and CDR2: SGHTA, FQGNSA. CDR3 length: 16 amino acids.

This rearrangement joins TRBV19 to TRBJ2-3; D is perhaps TRBD2 (6 bases). The V and J ends lost 3 bases and 0 bases respectively, with 13 bases between them. The length of the CDR3 is 16 residues. CDR1 and CDR2 (germline): LNHDA, SQIVND (reference sequence). The CDR3 nucleotides read TGTGCCAGTAGTATGCTAGCGCTGACTAGCACAGATACGCAGTATTTT. Its translation: CASSMLALTSTDTQYF.

J is TRBJ2-2 and V is TRBV24-1; 10 bases match TRBD1. CDR3 length: 18 residues. Germline assignment: CDR1 KGHDR and CDR2 SFDVKD. The V segment lost 4 bases and the J segment 6 bases; nucleotides outside the gene matches: 13. CDR3 in amino acids: CATSDQETGQGIAGELFF. The CDR3 DNA reads as TGTGCCACCAGTGACCAAGAAACGGGACAGGGGATTGCCGGGGAGCTGTTTTTT.

This clone was recorded only once. This chain links TRBV2 with TRBJ2-1; 8 nucleotides align to TRBD2. Germline lookup yields CDR1 SNHLY and CDR2 FYNNEI. This CDR3 has 13 amino acids. V lost 0 bases to trimming and J lost 8 bases; unmatched junction nucleotides: 0. This CDR3 reads CASSEARGDEQFF. CDR3 in DNA: TGTGCCAGCAGTGAAGCGCGGGGGGATGAGCAGTTCTTC.

V and J are TRBV6-5 and TRBJ1-3, with D uncertain. CDR1 MNHEY and CDR2 SVGAGI come from the germline V gene. The CDR3 extends over 13 amino acids. V was cut by 5 bases and J by 8 bases, with 13 bases left in between. CDR3 region: CASSPLPRDTIYF. The CDR3 DNA is TGTGCCAGCAGTCCCCTTCCGAGGGACACCATATATTTT.

The chain joins TRBV5-8 to TRBJ2-5; TRBD2 aligns across 11 bases. The V gene's germline CDR1 is SGHTS and CDR2 YDEGEE. Trimming cost V 4 bases and J 8 bases; bases outside gene matches: 16. The CDR3 totals 17 residues. Here the CDR3 reads CASSPRLAGTLKDTQYF. The CDR3 DNA reads as TGTGCCAGCAGCCCACGACTAGCGGGAACCCTAAAGGACACCCAGTACTTC.

This chain joins TRBV30 and TRBJ1-1; a possible D gene is TRBD1 (5 bases). Germline CDR1 is GTSNPN and CDR2 is SVGIG (reference sequence). The CDR3 has 13 residues. V was shortened by 4 bases and J by 0 bases, with 9 bases between the two germline ends. CDR3 sequence: CAWTGNMNTEAFF. The CDR3, as DNA: TGTGCCTGGACAGGGAACATGAACACTGAAGCTTTCTTT.

This clone was picked up one time. V and J are TRBV2 and TRBJ2-2; 8 bases align to TRBD2. J was trimmed by 3 bases and V by 6 bases; bases with no gene match: 6. The CDR3 runs to 15 residues. Per the germline V gene, CDR1 is SNHLY and CDR2 is FYNNEI. The CDR3 bases are TGTGCCAGCAGACGGGATAGCGGGGACACCGGGGAGCTGTTTTTT. Amino acids: CASRRDSGDTGELFF.

This clone appeared a single time. At one of its ends the junction is not consistent with the germline gene, which may arise from a read error. The rearrangement uses TRBV11-2 and TRBJ2-4, with D perhaps TRBD1 (6 bases). CDR3 size: 12 residues. CDR1 is SGHAT and CDR2 is FQNNGV in the germline V gene. The CDR3 DNA sequence: TGTGCCAGCAGCTCGCACAGGGATGGATGGGACTTC. Translation: CASSSHRDGWDF.

The chain is built from TRBV29-1 and TRBJ2-1, with no clear D. V lost 8 bases to trimming and J lost 7 bases, with 9 bases between them. Germline V gene data show CDR1 as SQVTM and CDR2 as ANQGSEA. CDR3 length equals 10 residues. DNA of the CDR3: TGCAGCTCCAAGAGGAATGAGCAGTTCTTC. It codes for CSSKRNEQFF.

The gene calls are TRBV5-4 and TRBJ1-2, with 9 bases that match TRBD1. The V gene's germline CDR1 is SGHNT and CDR2 YYREEE (reference sequence). The CDR3 is 15 residues long. With V trimmed by 5 bases and J by 8 bases, 13 bases remained unmatched. CDR3 nucleotide sequence: TGTGCCAGCAGTTCCGGCGGACAGGGGCTACAAGGCTACACCTTC. Translated: CASSSGGQGLQGYTF.

The rearrangement links TRBV30 to TRBJ2-6; possibly TRBD1 for D (5 bases). CDR1 is GTSNPN and CDR2 is SVGIG in the germline V gene (reference sequence). The ends were cut back, 2 bases at V and 0 bases at J, with 17 bases in the middle. CDR3 length equals 18 residues. In DNA form, the CDR3 reads TGTGCCTGGAGTCTCGGTCCAGGGTTTCGCTCTGGGGCCAACGTCCTGACTTTC. This sequence encodes CAWSLGPGFRSGANVLTF.

The chain uses TRBV5-1 and TRBJ2-2, with 8 bases identical to TRBD1. This CDR3 spans 17 amino acids. The germline gives CDR1 SGHRS, CDR2 YFSETQ. Trimming at V came to 0 bases and at J to 5 bases, leaving 9 bases not matched to a gene. The CDR3: CASSLVVSRGQTGELFF. The CDR3 nucleotides are TGCGCCAGCAGCTTGGTGGTTAGCAGGGGGCAGACCGGGGAGCTGTTTTTT.